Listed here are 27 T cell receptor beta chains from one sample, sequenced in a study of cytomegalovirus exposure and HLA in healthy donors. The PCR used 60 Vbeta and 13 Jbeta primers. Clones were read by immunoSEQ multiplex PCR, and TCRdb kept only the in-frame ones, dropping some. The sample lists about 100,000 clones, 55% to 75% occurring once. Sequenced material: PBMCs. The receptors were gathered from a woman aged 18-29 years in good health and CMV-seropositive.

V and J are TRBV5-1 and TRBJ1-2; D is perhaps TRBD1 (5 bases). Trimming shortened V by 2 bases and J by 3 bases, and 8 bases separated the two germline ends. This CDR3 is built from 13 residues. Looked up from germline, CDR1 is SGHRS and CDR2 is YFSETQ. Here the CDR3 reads CASSFGGYYGYTF. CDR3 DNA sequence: TGCGCCAGCAGCTTCGGGGGATACTATGGCTACACCTTC.

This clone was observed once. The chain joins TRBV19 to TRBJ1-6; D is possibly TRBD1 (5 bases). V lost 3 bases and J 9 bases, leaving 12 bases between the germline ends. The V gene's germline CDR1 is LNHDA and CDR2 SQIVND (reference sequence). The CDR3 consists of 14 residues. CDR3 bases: TGTGCCAGTAGTATTAGGGCAGGGCGTTCACCCCTCCACTTT. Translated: CASSIRAGRSPLHF.

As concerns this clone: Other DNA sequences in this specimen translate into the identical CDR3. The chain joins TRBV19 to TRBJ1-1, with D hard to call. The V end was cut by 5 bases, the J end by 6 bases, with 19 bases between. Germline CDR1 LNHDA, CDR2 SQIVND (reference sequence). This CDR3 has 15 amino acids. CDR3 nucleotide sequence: TGTGCCAGTAGTGCCCTCCCCGGAGGGCGGGCTGAAGCTTTCTTT. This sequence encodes CASSALPGGRAEAFF.

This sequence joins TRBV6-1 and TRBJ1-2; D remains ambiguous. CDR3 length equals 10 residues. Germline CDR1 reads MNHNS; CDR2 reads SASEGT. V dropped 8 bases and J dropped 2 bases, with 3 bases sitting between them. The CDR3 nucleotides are TGTGCCAGCGAGAACTATGGCTACACCTTC. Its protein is CASENYGYTF.

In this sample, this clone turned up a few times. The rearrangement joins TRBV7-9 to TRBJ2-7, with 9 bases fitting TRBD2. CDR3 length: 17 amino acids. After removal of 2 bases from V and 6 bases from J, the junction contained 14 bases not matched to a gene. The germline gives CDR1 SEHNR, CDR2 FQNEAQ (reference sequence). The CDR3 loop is CASSLTLSGRGGGEQYF. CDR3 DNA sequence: TGTGCCAGCAGCTTAACCCTTAGCGGGAGAGGAGGGGGCGAGCAGTACTTC.

CDR3 sequence: CASSQAALQRETQYF. Written as DNA, the CDR3 is TGCGCCAGCAGCCAAGCGGCCTTGCAGAGGGAGACCCAGTACTTC. The chain couples TRBV4-1 to TRBJ2-5; no definite D call. The V gene's germline CDR1 is MGHRA and CDR2 YSYEKL. Trimming removed 1 base at V and 5 bases at J, with 14 bases between. There are 15 residues in the CDR3.

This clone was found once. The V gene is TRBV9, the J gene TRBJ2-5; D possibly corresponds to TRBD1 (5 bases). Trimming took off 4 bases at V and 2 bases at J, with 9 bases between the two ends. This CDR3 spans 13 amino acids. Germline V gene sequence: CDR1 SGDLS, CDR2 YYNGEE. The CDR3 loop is CASSPRQQETQYF. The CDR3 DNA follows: TGTGCCAGCAGCCCGAGACAGCAAGAGACCCAGTACTTC.

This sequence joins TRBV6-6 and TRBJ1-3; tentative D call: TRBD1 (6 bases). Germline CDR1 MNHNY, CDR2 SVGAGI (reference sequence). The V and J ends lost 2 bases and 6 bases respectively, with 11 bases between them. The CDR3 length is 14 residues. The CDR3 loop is CASSYPGQKNTIYF. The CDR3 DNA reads TGTGCCAGCAGTTACCCGGGACAAAAAAACACCATATATTTT.

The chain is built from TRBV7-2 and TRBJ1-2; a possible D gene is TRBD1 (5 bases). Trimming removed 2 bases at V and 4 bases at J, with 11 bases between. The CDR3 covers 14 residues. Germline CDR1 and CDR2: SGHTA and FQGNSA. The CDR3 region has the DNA TGTGCCAGCAGCTTATTTGGAGGGACCTATGGCTACACCTTC. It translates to CASSLFGGTYGYTF.

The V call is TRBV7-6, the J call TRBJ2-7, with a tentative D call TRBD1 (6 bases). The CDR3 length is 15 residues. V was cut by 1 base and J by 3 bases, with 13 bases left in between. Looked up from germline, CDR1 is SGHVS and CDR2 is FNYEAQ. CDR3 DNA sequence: TGTGCCAGCAGCTTAGAGGCAGGGGTGGTCTACGAGCAGTACTTC. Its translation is CASSLEAGVVYEQYF.

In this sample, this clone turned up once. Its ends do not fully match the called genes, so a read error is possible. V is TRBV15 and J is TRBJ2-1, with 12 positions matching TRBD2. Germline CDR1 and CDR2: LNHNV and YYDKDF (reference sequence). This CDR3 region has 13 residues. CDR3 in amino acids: CVTRLAGDDEQFF. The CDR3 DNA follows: TGTGTCACCCGACTAGCGGGGGACGATGAGCAGTTCTTC.

The CDR3 here is CASSLGGYNEQFF. The CDR3 DNA sequence: TGTGCCAGCAGCTTAGGAGGCTACAATGAGCAGTTCTTC. The V and J genes are TRBV11-2 and TRBJ2-1; D gene unclear. The V and J ends lost 1 base and 3 bases respectively, with 4 bases between them. Germline CDR1 reads SGHAT; CDR2 reads FQNNGV. This CDR3 has 13 amino acids.

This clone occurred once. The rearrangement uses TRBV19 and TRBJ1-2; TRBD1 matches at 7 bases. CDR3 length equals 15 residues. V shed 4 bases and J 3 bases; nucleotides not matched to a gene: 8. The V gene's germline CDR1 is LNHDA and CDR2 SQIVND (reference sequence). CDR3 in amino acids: CASSNPRGIDYGYTF. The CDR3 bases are TGTGCCAGTAGTAACCCCAGGGGGATTGACTATGGCTACACCTTC.

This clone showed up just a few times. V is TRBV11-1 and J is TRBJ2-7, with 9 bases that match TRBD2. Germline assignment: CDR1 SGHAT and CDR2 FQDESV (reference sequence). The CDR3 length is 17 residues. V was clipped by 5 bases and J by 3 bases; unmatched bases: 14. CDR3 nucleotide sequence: TGTGCCAGCAGCCAAAACTCCCGGCTAGCGGGGATCTACGAGCAGTACTTC. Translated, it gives CASSQNSRLAGIYEQYF.

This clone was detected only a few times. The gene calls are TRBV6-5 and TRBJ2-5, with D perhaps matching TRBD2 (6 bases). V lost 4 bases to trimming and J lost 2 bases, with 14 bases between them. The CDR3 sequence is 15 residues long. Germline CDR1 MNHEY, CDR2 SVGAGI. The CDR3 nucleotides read TGTGCCAGCAGTTCCCTGGGGGGTTGGCAAGAGACCCAGTACTTC. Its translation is CASSSLGGWQETQYF.

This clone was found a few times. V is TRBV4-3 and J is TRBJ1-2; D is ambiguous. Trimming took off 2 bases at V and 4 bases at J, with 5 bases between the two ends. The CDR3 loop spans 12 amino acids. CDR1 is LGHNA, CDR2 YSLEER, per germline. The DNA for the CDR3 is TGCGCCAGCAGCCAATCGGGCTATGGCTACACCTTC. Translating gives CASSQSGYGYTF.

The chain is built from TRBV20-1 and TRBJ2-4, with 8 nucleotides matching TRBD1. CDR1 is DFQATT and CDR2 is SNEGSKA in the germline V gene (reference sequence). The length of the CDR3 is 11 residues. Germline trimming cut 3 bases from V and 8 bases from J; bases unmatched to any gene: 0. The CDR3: CSARDRDIQYF. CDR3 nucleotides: TGCAGTGCTAGGGACAGGGACATTCAGTACTTC.

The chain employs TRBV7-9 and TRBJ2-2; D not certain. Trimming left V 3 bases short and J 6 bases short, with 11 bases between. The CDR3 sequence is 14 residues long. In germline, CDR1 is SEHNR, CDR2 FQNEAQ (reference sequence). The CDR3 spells CASSFGETSGELFF. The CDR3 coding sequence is TGTGCCAGCAGCTTTGGAGAGACCTCCGGGGAGCTGTTTTTT.

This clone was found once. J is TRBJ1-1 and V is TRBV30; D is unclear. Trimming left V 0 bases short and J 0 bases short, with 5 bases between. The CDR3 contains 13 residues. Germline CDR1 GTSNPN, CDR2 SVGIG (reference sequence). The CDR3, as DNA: TGTGCCTGGAGTGTACAGCTGAACACTGAAGCTTTCTTT. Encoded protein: CAWSVQLNTEAFF.

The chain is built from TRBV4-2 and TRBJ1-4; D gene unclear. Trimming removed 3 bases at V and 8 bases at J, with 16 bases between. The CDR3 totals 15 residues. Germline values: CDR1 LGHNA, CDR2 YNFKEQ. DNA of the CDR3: TGTGCCAGCAGCCAGAGAGACGGAGAGCGGGAAAAACTGTTTTTT. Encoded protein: CASSQRDGEREKLFF.

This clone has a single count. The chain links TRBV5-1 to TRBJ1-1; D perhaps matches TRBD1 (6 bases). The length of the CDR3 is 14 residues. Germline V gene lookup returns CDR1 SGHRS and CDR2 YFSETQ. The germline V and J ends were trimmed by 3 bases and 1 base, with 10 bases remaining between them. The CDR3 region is CASSWGGQNTEAFF. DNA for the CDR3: TGCGCCAGCAGCTGGGGGGGACAGAACACTGAAGCTTTCTTT.

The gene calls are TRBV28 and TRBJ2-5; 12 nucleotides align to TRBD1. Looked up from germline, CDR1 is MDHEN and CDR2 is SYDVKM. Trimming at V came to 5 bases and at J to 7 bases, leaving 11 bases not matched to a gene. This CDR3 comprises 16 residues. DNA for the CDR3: TGTGCCAGCAGTCTGCGGGGACAGGGGGCTGTTGGGACCCAGTACTTC. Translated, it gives CASSLRGQGAVGTQYF.

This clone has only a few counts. CDR3 loop: CASTPLAGAYEQYF. CDR3 DNA: TGTGCCAGCACCCCCCTAGCGGGGGCCTACGAGCAGTACTTC. The chain uses TRBV5-6 and TRBJ2-7; 10 bases match TRBD2. V lost 6 bases, J lost 2 bases, and 5 bases stayed unmatched. Germline V gene sequence: CDR1 SGHDT, CDR2 YYEEEE. CDR3 length: 14 residues. Full variable domain (outside the CDR3, taken from reference TRBV5-6 and TRBJ2-7): DAGVTQSPTHLIKTRGQQVTLRCSPKSGHDTVSWYQQALGQGPQFIFQYYEEEERQRGNFPDRFSGHQFPNYSSELNVNALLLGDSALYLCASTPLAGAYEQYFGPGTRLTVT.

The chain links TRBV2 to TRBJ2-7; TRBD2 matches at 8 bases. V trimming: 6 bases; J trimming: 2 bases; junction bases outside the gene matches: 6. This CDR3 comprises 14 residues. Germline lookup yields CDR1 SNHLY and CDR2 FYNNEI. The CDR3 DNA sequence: TGTGCCAGCAGCCCGGGACTAGGACCCTACGAGCAGTACTTC. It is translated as CASSPGLGPYEQYF.

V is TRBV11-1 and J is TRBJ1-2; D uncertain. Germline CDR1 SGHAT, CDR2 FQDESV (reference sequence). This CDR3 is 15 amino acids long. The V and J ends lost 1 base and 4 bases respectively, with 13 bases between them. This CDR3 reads CASSLDVAAPYGYTF. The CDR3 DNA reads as TGTGCCAGCAGCTTAGACGTGGCGGCGCCCTATGGCTACACCTTC.

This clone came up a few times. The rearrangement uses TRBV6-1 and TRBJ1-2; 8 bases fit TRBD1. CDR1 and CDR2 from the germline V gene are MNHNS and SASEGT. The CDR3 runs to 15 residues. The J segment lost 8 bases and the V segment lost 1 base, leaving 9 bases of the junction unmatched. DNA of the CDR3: TGTGCCAGCAGTGAAGTCGCCAGGGGGCCTGGAGGCTACACCTTC. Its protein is CASSEVARGPGGYTF.

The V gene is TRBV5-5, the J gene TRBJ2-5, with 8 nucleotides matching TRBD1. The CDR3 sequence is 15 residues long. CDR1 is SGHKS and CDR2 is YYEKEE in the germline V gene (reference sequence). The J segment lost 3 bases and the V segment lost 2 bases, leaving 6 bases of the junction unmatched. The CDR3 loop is CASSLHGTGEETQYF. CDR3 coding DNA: TGTGCCAGCAGCTTACACGGGACAGGAGAAGAGACCCAGTACTTC.